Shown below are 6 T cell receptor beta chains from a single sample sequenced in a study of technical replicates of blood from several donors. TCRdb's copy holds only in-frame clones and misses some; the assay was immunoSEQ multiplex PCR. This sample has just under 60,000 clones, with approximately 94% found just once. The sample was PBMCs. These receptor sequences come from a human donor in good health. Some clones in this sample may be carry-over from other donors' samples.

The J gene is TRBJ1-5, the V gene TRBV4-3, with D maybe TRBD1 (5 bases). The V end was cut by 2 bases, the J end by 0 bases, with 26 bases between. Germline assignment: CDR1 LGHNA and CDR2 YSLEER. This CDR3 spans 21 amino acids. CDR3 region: CASSQQRSWGWDYISNQPQHF. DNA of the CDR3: TGCGCCAGCAGCCAACAACGTTCCTGGGGCTGGGATTATATTAGCAATCAGCCCCAGCATTTT.

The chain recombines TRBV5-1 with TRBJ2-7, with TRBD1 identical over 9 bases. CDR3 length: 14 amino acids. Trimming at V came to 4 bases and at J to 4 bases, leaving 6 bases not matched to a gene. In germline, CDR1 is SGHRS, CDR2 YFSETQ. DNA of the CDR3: TGCGCCAGCAGCAAGGGACAGGGCTTATACGAGCAGTACTTC. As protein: CASSKGQGLYEQYF.

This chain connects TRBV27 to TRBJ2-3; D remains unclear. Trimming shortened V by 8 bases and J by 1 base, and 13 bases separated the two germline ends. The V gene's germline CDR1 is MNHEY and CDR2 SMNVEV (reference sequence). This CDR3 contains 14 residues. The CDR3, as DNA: TGTGCCAGCTTCAGCGTACCTGGCACAGATACGCAGTATTTT. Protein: CASFSVPGTDTQYF.

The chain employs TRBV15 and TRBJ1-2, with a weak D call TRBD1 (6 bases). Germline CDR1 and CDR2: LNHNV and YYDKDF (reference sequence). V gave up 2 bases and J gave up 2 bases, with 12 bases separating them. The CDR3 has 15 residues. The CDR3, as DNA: TGTGCCACCAGCAGATCTTTGGACAGAAACTATGGCTACACCTTC. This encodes CATSRSLDRNYGYTF. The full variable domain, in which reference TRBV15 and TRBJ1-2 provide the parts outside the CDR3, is DAMVIQNPRYQVTQFGKPVTLSCSQTLNHNVMYWYQQKSSQAPKLLFHYYDKDFNNEADTPDNFQSRRPNTSFCFLDIRSPGLGDTAMYLCATSRSLDRNYGYTFGSGTRLTVV.

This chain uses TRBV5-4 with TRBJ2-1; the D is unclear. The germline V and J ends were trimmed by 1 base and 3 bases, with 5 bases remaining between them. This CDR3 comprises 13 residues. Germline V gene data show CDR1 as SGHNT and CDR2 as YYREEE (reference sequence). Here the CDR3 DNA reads TGTGCCAGCAGCTTGACAGTCTACAATGAGCAGTTCTTC. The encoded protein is CASSLTVYNEQFF.

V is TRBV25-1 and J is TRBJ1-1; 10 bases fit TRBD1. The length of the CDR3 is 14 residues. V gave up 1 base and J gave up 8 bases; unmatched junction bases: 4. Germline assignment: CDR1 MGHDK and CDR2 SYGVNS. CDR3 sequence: CASSESGTGAEAFF. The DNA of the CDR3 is TGTGCCAGCAGTGAATCAGGGACAGGGGCCGAAGCTTTCTTT.